This T cell receptor beta chain was identified during a study of OX40 agonist ivuxolimab in advanced cancers. Across the study: Head and neck, renal cell, melanoma or hepatocellular carcinoma were the cancers that dose-escalation patients had.

General observations from the study: The mean number of expanded clones was higher in CD8+ T cells than in CD4+.

Using immunoSEQ multiplex PCR, the repertoire was profiled, and TCRdb retains in-frame clones only, with some absent. The sample consists of 20,000 or so clones, about 80% of them appearing once. On this clone: The antigen is unknown.

This sample comprised CD4+ or CD8+ T cells sorted from blood, obtained in a trial of the OX40 agonist ivuxolimab. The sequence was collected from an adult with an advanced solid tumor such as melanoma, head and neck, liver or kidney cancer.

The CDR3 region is CASSQVPGAYEQYF. The CDR3 region has the DNA TGCGCCAGCAGCCAAGTACCAGGGGCCTACGAGCAGTACTTC. The J gene is TRBJ2-7, the V gene TRBV4-1; a possible D gene is TRBD1 (6 bases). The germline V gene encodes CDR1 MGHRA and CDR2 YSYEKL. V gave up 1 base and J gave up 2 bases, with 9 bases separating them. This CDR3 has 14 residues.